This T cell receptor beta chain was retrieved from a study of blood T cell repertoires in COVID-19. Study information: Acute and convalescent COVID-19 specimens originated in the United States, Italy and Spain.

CDR3 length: 17 residues. Original data processing: It was from reference gene primer amplification that nucleated cell counts were estimated. TCRdb's table, derived via immunoSEQ multiplex PCR, lists solely in-frame clones and lacks some. That table gives V, J and clone size, and the DNA gave D and trimming. The sample shows about 130,000 clones, about 88% of them seen only once. The age range of participants was 18 to 89 years, with residence in about two dozen US areas. The genes are TRBV1 and TRBJ2-7; TRBD1 is the table's D call and was not checked against the DNA. TRBV1 is recorded as a pseudogene. This TCR came from a man between 35 and 55 years old with acute COVID-19. The sample comprised PBMCs or T cells enriched from blood (not recorded which). This chain's CDR3 is CTSSQATSGTGVYEQYF. In nucleotides, the CDR3 is TGCACCAGCAGCCAGGCTACGAGTGGGACAGGGGTCTACGAGCAGTACTTC.